This T cell receptor beta chain came from a study of CD8 T cells in Susac syndrome. Study-wide context: Among sequenced Susac syndrome patients, over five had active disease and 8 or 9 were in remission.

Whole-study findings and limits: In Susac syndrome, CD4+ T cell repertoires lacked any clonal expansion.

Note on this clonotype: What it recognizes is unknown.

With 2 bases clipped from V and 5 bases from J, the junction kept 8 bases outside the gene matches. CDR3 length equals 15 residues. The germline V gene encodes CDR1 MNHEY and CDR2 SVGEGT. With random hexamers, about 0.5 to 1 ug RNA was reverse transcribed. The immunoSEQ assay covered 54 Vbeta and 13 Jbeta segments for CDR3. TCRdb re-called the immunoSEQ multiplex PCR reads with MiXCR, one entry per CDR3 protein. The data show 150,000 to 200,000 distinct CDR3 sequences, around 95% seen once. V and J are TRBV6-2 or TRBV6-3 and TRBJ1-2; TRBD1 aligns across 7 bases. Sequenced: CD4+ T cells from PBMCs. The TCR was taken from a human donor with Susac syndrome. CDR3 residues: CASSYPWTGNYGYTF. The CDR3 DNA reads TGTGCCAGCAGTTACCCCTGGACAGGAAATTATGGCTACACCTTC.